The text below deals with one TCR beta chain. What it binds is not known. These data originate in a study of shared clonotypes between healthy human individuals. General observations from the study: Among non-shared clonotypes, generation probabilities were lower than among those shared by all four donors.

Germline values: CDR1 SGHTA, CDR2 FQGNSA. This CDR3 spans 15 amino acids. V dropped 2 bases and J dropped 6 bases, with 14 bases sitting between them. Investigators spread the genomic DNA of each subset evenly over several immunoSEQ plates. For sorted subsets, approximately 180 ng DNA per replicate equaled about 31,000 T cell genomes. Assay used: immunoSEQ multiplex PCR; TCRdb lists only in-frame clones, some missing. The sample includes 1,400,000 or so clones, approximately 98.5% of them seen just once. Specimen: naive CD4+ T cells sorted from blood. Subset denoted: CD45RA+ positively selected. The source is a man aged 25 to 45 in good health. The rearrangement uses TRBV7-2 and TRBJ1-5; D may be TRBD1 (5 bases). CDR3 nucleotides: TGTGCCAGCAGCTTAATACGGGGCTCCGGTCAGCCCCAGCATTTT. As protein: CASSLIRGSGQPQHF.